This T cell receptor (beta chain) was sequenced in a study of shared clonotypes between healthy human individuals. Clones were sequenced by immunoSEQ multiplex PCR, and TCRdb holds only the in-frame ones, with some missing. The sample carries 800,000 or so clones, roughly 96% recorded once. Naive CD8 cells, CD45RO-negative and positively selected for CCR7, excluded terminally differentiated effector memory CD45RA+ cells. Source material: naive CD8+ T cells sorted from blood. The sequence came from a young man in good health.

This CDR3 is CASSLSQAGYEQYF. The CDR3 DNA is TGTGCCAGCAGCTTAAGTCAGGCTGGATACGAGCAGTACTTC. This rearrangement joins TRBV7-9 to TRBJ2-7, with no clear D. This CDR3 comprises 14 residues. V shed 2 bases and J shed 4 bases, with 12 bases lying between them. Germline assignment: CDR1 SEHNR and CDR2 FQNEAQ (reference sequence).